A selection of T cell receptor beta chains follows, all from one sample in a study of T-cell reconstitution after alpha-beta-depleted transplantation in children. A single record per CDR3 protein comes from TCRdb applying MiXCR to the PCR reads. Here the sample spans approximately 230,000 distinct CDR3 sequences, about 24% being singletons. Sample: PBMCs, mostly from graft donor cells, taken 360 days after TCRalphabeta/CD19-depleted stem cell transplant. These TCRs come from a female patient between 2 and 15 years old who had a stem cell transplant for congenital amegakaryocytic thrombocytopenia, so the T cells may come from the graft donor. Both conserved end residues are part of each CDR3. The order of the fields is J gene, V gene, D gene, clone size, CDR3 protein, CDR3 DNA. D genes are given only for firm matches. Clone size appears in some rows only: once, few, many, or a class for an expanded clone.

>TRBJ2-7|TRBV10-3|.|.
CAISEGRGQYF
TGTGCCATCAGTGAAGGTAGGGGGCAGTACTTC
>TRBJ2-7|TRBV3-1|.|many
CASSQVLDEQYF
TGTGCCAGCAGCCAGGTCCTCGACGAGCAGTACTTC
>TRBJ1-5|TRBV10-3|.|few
CAISESSGVQPQHF
TGTGCCATCAGTGAGTCATCCGGGGTTCAGCCCCAGCATTTT
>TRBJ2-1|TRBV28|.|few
CASSLSPVLAHRRINEQFF
TGTGCCAGCAGTTTAAGCCCGGTTCTAGCGCACCGACGAATTAATGAGCAGTTCTTC
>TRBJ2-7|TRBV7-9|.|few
CASSEGRPYEQYF
TGTGCCAGCAGCGAGGGGAGACCCTACGAGCAGTACTTC
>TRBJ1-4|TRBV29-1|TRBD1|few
CSGSGTDEKLFF
TGCAGCGGCTCCGGGACAGATGAAAAACTGTTTTTT
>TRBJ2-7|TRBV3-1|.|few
CASSHPGVYEQYF
TGTGCCAGCAGCCATCCGGGGGTCTACGAGCAGTACTTC
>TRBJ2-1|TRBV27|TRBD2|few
CASRLKGLVYNEQFF
TGTGCCAGCAGACTCAAGGGACTAGTGTACAATGAGCAGTTCTTC
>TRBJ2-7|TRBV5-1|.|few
CASSTLEAALSYEQYF
TGCGCCAGCAGCACTCTTGAAGCGGCACTCTCCTACGAGCAGTACTTC
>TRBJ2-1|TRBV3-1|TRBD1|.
CASSQGTGNNNEQFF
TGTGCCAGCAGCCAAGGGACAGGAAATAACAATGAGCAGTTCTTC
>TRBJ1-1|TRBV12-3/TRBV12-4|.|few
CASSFVGEAFF
TGTGCCAGCAGTTTTGTGGGGGAAGCTTTCTTT
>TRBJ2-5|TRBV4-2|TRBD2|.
CASSSRLAGVETQYF
TGTGCCAGCAGCTCACGACTAGCGGGGGTAGAGACCCAGTACTTC
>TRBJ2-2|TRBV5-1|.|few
CASSLSGSRNTGELFF
TGCGCCAGCAGCCTGTCAGGGTCAAGGAACACCGGGGAGCTGTTTTTT
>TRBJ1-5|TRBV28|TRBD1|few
CASSLPGQESNQPQHF
TGTGCCAGCAGTTTGCCCGGACAGGAGAGCAATCAGCCCCAGCATTTT
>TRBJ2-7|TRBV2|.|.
CASSENRGRGEQYF
TGTGCCAGCAGTGAGAATAGGGGAAGAGGAGAGCAGTACTTC
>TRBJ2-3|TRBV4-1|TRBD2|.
CASSQDGWGLSGQNTQYF
TGCGCCAGCAGCCAAGATGGATGGGGACTATCCGGTCAAAATACGCAGTATTTT
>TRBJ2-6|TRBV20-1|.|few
CSAREDRTSGANVLTF
TGCAGTGCTAGAGAGGATAGGACGTCTGGGGCCAACGTCCTGACTTTC
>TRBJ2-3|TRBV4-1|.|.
CASSQDGGSGTQYF
TGCGCCAGCAGCCAAGATGGGGGCTCGGGTACGCAGTATTTT
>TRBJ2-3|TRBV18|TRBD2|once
CASSPRTSGGGDTQYF
TGTGCCAGCTCCCCACGGACTAGCGGGGGTGGAGATACGCAGTATTTT
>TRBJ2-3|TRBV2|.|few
CASSEGPGSTDTQYF
TGTGCCAGCAGTGAGGGGCCAGGGAGCACAGATACGCAGTATTTT
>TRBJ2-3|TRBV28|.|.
CASSLRRLVASTDTQYF
TGTGCCAGCAGTTTACGGCGACTAGTGGCAAGCACAGATACGCAGTATTTT